The clone carrying this TCR beta chain turned up a few times. This entry is derived from a study of T cells in Graves' hyperthyroidism and ophthalmopathy. The ends were cut back, 5 bases at V and 8 bases at J, with 10 bases in the middle. The CDR3 length is 12 residues. The germline CDR1 and CDR2 sequences are SGHTA and FQGTGA. Amplified TCR beta CDR3 regions came from RNA transcripts. First-round RT-PCR targeting the TCR CDR3 was performed with the HTBI primer set. From the multiplex PCR reads, TCRdb called clonotypes with MiXCR, one entry per CDR3 protein. The table lists some 500,000 distinct CDR3 sequences, approximately 14% of them singletons. Disease duration under 2 months; hyperthyroidism patients were aged 18 to 65. Based on clinical symptoms, serum thyroxine and TRAb, thyroid ultrasound and orbital computed tomography, diagnoses were reached.

This clonotype originated in a woman aged 18-29 years with Graves' hyperthyroidism. The rearrangement uses TRBV7-3 and TRBJ2-1; D gene ambiguous. Sequencing was performed on blood. The CDR3 sequence is CASSPAGHEQFF. The CDR3 DNA reads TGTGCCAGCAGCCCGGCTGGGCATGAGCAGTTCTTC.